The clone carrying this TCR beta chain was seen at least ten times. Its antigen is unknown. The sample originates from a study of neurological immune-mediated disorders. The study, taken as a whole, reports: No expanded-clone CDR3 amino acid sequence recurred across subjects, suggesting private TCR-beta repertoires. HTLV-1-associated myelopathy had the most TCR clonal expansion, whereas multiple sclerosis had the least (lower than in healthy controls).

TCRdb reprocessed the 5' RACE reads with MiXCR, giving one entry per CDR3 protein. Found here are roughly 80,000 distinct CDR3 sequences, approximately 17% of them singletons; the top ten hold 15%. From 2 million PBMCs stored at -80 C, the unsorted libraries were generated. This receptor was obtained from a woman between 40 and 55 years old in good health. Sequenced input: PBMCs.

In DNA, the CDR3 is TGTGCCAGCAGCTTAGCTTGGGACACCGGGGAGCTGTTTTTT. Its protein is CASSLAWDTGELFF. The rearrangement links TRBV7-3 to TRBJ2-2; D gene ambiguous. The V gene's germline CDR1 is SGHTA and CDR2 FQGTGA. With 2 bases removed from V and 3 bases from J, the gap between germline ends came to 7 bases. CDR3 size: 14 residues.